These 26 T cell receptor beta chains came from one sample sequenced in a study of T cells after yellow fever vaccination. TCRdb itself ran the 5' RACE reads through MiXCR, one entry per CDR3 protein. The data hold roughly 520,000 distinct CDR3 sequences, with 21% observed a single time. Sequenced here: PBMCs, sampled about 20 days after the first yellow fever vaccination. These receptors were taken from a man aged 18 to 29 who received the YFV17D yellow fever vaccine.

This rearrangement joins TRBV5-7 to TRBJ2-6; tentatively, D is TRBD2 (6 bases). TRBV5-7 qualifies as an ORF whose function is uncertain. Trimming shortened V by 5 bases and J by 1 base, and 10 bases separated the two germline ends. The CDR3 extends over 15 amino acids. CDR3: CASRKEGSGANVLTF. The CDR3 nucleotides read TGTGCCAGCAGAAAGGAGGGGTCTGGGGCCAACGTCCTGACTTTC.

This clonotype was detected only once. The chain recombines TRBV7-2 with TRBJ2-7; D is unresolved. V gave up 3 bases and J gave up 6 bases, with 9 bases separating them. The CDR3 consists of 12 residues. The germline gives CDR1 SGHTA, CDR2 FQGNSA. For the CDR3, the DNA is TGTGCCAGCAGCTTCGAGTCAGGCGAGCAGTACTTC. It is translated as CASSFESGEQYF.

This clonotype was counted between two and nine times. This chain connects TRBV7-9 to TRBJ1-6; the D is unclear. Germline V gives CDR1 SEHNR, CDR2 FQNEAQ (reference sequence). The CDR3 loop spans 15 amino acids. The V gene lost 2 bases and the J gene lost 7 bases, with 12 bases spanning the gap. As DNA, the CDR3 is TGTGCCAGCAGCTTATCGGCCGTTTCAAATTCACCCCTCCACTTT. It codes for CASSLSAVSNSPLHF.

CDR3 in DNA: TGCGCCAGCAGCTTGGCGGAACTAGTAGGGAATGAGCAGTTCTTC. It translates to CASSLAELVGNEQFF. The chain combines TRBV4-1 with TRBJ2-1, with a weak D call TRBD2 (5 bases). V dropped 5 bases and J dropped 7 bases, with 18 bases sitting between them. This CDR3 region has 15 residues. CDR1 and CDR2 from the germline V gene are MGHRA and YSYEKL.

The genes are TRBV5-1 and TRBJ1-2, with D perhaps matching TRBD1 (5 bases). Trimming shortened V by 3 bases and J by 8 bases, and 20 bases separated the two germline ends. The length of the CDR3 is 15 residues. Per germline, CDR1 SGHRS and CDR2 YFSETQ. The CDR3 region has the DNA TGCGCCAGCAGCTCCTTGGGGGACGGTGGTACGGGCTACACCTTC. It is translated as CASSSLGDGGTGYTF.

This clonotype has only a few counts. CDR3 DNA: TGTGCCAGTAGCACGGGACACCCGAACACTGAAGCTTTCTTT. It specifies CASSTGHPNTEAFF. The chain couples TRBV19 to TRBJ1-1, with D perhaps matching TRBD1 (6 bases). Germline CDR1 is LNHDA and CDR2 is SQIVND (reference sequence). The V gene lost 6 bases and the J gene lost 1 base, with 12 bases spanning the gap. The CDR3 spans 14 residues.

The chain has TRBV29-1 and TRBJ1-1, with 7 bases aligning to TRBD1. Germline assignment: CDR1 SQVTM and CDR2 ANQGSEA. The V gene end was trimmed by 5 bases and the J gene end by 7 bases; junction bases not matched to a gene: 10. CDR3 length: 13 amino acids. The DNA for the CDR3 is TGCAGCGTTCGGCGGCAGGGGGGCTTTGAAGCTTTCTTT. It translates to CSVRRQGGFEAFF.

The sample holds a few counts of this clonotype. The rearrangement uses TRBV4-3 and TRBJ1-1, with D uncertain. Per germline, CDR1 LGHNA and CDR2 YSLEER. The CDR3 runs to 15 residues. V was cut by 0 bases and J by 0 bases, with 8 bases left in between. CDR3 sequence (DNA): TGCGCCAGCAGCCAAGAACGGAACATGAACACTGAAGCTTTCTTT. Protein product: CASSQERNMNTEAFF.

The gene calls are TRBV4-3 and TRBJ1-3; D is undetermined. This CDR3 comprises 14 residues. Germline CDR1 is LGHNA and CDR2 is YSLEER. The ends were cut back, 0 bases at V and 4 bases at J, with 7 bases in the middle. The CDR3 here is CASSQEYRGNTIYF. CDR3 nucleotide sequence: TGCGCCAGCAGCCAAGAATATCGGGGAAACACCATATATTTT.

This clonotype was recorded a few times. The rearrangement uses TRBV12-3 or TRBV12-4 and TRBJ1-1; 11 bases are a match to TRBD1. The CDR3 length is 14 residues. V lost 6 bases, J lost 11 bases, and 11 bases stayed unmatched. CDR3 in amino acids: CASSLGQGAGLAFF. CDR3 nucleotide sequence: TGTGCCAGCAGCCTTGGACAGGGGGCAGGGTTGGCTTTCTTT.

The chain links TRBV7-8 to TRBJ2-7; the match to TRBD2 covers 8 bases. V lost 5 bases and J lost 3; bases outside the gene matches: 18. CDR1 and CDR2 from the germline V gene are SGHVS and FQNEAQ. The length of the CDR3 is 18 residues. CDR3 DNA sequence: TGTGCCAGCAGCCGCCCCCGTGACTTAGCGGGGCAAATCTACGAGCAGTACGTC. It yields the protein CASSRPRDLAGQIYEQYV.

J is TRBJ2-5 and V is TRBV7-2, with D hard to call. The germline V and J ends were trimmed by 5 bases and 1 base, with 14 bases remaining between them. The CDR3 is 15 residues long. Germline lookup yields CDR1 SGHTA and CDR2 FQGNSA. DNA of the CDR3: TGTGCCAGCAGCCCCGTATCGGGCGGCCAAGAGACCCAGTACTTC. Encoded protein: CASSPVSGGQETQYF. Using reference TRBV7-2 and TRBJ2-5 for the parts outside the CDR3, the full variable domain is GAGVSQSPSNKVTEKGKDVELRCDPISGHTALYWYRQSLGQGLEFLIYFQGNSAPDKSGLPSDRFSAERTGGSVSTLTIQRTQQEDSAVYLCASSPVSGGQETQYFGPGTRLLVL.

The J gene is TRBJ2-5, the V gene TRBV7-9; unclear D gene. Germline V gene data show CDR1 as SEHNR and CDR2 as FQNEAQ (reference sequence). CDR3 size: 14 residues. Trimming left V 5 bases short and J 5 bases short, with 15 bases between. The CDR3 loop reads CASSGTLTRETQYF. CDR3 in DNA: TGTGCCAGCAGCGGTACCCTAACCAGGGAGACCCAGTACTTC.

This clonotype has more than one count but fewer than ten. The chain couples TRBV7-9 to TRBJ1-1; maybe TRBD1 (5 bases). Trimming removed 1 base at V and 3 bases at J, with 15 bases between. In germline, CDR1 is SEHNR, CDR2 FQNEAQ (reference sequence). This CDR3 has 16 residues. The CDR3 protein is CASSLEGWGVDTEAFF. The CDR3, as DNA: TGTGCCAGCAGCTTAGAGGGGTGGGGCGTCGACACTGAAGCTTTCTTT.

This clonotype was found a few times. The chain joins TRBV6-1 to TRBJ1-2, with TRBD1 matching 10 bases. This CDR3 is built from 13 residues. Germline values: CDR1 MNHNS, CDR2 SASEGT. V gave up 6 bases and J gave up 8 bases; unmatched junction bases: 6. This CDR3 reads CASRGTGVNGYTF. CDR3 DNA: TGTGCCAGCAGGGGGACAGGGGTAAACGGCTACACCTTC.

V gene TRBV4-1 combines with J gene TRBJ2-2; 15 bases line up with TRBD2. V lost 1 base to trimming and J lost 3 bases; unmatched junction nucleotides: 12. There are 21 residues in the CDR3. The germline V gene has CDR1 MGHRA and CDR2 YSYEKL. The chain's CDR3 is CASSQASFGLAGGPHTGELFF. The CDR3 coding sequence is TGCGCCAGCAGCCAAGCCTCCTTCGGACTAGCGGGGGGGCCGCACACCGGGGAGCTGTTTTTT.

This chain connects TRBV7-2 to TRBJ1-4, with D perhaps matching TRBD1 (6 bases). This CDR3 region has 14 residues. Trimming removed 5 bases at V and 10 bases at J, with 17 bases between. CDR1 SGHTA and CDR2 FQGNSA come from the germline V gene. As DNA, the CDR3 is TGTGCCAGCAGCCCCGGGGACGGGGGCAGAAAACTGTTTTTT. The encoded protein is CASSPGDGGRKLFF. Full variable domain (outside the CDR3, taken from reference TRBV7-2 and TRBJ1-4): GAGVSQSPSNKVTEKGKDVELRCDPISGHTALYWYRQSLGQGLEFLIYFQGNSAPDKSGLPSDRFSAERTGGSVSTLTIQRTQQEDSAVYLCASSPGDGGRKLFFGSGTQLSVL.

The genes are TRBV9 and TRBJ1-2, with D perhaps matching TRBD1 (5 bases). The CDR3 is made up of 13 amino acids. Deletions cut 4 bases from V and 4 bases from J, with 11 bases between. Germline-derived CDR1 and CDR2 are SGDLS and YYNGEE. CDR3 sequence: CASSPDTTYGYTF. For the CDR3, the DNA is TGTGCCAGCAGCCCGGACACGACCTATGGCTACACCTTC.

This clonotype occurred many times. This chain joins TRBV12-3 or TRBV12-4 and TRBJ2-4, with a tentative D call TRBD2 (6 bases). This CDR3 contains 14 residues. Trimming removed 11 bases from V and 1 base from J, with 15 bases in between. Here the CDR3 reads CASSEGPAKNIQYF. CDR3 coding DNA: TGTGCCTCCTCGGAGGGGCCCGCCAAAAACATTCAGTACTTC.

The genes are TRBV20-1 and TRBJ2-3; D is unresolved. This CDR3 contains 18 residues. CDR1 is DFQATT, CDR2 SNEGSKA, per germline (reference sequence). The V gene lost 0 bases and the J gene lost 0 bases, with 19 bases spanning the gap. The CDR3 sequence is CSAREGLPPTSSTDTQYF. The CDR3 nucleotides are TGCAGTGCTAGAGAGGGATTACCACCAACCTCTAGCACAGATACGCAGTATTTT.

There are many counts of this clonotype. CDR3 sequence (DNA): TGTGCCAGCAGTTATATGGAGACCCAGTACTTC. Translation: CASSYMETQYF. The J gene is TRBJ2-5, the V gene TRBV6-2 or TRBV6-3; D not certain. The germline V gene encodes CDR1 MNHEY and CDR2 SVGEGT. The V end was cut by 3 bases, the J end by 5 bases, with 4 bases between. This CDR3 contains 11 residues.

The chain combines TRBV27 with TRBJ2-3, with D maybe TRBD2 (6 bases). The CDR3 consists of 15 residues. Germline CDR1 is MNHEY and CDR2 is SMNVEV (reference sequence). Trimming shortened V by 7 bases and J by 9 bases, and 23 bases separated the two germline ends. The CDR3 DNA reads TGTGCCAGCACCCGGGACGGGGGACCTGACAGAACGCAGTATTTT. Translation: CASTRDGGPDRTQYF.

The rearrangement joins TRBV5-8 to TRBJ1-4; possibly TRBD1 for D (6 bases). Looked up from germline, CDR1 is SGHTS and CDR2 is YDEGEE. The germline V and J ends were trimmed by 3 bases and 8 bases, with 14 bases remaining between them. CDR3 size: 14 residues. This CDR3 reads CASSWRGVREKLFF. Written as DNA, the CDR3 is TGTGCCAGCAGCTGGAGGGGGGTTAGAGAAAAACTGTTTTTT.

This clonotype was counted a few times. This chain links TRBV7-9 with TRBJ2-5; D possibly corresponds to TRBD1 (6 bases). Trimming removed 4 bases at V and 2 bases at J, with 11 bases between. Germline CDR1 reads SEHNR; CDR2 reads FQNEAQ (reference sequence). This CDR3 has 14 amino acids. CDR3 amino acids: CASSSDSTQETQYF. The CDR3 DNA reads TGTGCCAGCAGCTCGGACAGTACTCAAGAGACCCAGTACTTC.

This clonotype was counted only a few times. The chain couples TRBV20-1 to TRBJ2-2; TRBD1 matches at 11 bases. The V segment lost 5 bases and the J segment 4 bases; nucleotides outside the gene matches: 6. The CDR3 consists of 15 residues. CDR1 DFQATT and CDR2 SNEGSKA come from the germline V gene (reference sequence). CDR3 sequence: CSAPGQGAVTGELFF. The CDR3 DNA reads TGCAGTGCTCCTGGACAGGGGGCGGTCACCGGGGAGCTGTTTTTT.

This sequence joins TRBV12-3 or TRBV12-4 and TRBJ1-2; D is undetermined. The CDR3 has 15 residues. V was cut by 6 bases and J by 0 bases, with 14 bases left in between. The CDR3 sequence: CASRGWGSTNYGYTF. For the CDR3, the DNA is TGTGCCAGCAGGGGGTGGGGATCGACTAACTATGGCTACACCTTC.